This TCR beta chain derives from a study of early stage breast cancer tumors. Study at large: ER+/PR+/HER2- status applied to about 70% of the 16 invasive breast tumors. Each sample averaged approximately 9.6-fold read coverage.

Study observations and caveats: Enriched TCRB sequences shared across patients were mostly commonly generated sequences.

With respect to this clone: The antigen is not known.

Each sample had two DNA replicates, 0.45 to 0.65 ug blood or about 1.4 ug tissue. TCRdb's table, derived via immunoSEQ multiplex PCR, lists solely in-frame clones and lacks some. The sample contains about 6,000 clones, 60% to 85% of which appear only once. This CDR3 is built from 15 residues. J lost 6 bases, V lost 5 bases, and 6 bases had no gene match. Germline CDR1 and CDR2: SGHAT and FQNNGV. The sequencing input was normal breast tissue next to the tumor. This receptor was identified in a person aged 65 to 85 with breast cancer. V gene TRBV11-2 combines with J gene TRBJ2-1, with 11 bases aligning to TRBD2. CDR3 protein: CASSLSGGARNEQFF. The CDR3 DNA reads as TGTGCCAGCAGCCTTAGCGGGGGGGCCCGCAATGAGCAGTTCTTC.